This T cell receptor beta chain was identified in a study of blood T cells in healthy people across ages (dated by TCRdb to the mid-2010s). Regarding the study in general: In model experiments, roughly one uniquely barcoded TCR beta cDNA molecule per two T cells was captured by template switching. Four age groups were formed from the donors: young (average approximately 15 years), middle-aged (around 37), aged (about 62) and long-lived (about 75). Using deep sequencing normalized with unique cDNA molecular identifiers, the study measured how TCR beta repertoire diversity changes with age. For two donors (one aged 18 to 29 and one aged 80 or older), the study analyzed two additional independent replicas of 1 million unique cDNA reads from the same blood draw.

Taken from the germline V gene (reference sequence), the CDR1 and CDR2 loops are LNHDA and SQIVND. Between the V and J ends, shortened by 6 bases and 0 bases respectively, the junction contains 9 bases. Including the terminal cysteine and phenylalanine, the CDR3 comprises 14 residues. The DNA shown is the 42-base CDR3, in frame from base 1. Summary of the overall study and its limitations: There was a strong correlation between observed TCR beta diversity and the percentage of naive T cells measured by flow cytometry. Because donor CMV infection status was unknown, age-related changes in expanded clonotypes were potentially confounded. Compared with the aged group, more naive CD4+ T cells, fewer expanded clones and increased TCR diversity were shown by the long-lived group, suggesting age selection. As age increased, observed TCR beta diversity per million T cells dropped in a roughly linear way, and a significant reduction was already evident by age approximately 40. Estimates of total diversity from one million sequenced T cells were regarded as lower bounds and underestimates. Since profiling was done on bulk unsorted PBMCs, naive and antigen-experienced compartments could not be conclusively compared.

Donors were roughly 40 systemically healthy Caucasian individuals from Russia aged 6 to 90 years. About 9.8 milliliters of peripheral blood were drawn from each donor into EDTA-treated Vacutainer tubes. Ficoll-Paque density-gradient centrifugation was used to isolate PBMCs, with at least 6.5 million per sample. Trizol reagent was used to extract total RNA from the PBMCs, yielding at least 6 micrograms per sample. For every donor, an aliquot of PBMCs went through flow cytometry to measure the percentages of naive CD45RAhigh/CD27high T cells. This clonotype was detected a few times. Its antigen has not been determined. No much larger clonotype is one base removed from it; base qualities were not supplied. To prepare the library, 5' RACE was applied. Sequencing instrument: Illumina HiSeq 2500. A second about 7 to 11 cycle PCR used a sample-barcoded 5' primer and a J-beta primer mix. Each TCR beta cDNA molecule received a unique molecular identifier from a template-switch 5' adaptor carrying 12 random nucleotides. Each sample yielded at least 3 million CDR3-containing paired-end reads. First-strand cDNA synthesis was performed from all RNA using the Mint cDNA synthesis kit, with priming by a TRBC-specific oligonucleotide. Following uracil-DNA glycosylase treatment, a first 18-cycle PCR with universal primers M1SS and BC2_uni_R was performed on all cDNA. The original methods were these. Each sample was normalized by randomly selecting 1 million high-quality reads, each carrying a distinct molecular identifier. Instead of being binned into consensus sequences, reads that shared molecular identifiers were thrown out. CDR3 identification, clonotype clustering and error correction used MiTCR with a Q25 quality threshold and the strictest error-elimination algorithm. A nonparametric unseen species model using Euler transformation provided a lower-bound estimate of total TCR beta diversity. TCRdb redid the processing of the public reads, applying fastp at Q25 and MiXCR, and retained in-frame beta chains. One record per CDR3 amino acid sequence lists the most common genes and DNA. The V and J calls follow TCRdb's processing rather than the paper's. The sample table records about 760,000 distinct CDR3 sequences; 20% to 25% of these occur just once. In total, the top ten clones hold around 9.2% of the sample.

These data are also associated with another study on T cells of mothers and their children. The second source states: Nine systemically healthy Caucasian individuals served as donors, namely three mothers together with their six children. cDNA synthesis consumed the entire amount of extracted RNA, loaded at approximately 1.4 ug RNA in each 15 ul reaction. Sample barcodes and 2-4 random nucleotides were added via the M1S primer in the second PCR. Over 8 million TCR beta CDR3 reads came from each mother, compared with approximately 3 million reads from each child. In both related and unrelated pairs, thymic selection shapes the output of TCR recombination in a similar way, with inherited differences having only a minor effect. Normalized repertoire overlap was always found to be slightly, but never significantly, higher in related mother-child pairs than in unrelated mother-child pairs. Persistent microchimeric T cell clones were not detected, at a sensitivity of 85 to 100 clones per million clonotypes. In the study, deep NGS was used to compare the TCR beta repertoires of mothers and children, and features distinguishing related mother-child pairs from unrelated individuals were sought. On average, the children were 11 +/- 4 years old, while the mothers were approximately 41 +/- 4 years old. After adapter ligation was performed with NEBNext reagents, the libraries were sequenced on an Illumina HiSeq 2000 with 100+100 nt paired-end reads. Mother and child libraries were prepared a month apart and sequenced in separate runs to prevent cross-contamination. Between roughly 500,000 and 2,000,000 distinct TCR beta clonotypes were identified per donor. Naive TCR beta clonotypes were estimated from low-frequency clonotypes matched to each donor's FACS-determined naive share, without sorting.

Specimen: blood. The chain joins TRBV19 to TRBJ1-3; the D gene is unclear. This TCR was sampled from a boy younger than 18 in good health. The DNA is TGTGCCAGTAGGGGAGAGAGCTCTGGAAACACCATATATTTT. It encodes CASRGESSGNTIYF.